The next 10 T cell receptor beta chains were all read from a single sample in a study of blood T cell repertoires in COVID-19. Clones were sequenced by immunoSEQ multiplex PCR, and TCRdb holds only the in-frame ones, with some missing. Of about 280,000 clones listed, 70% to 90% were seen once; the top ten hold 2% to 2.5%. What was sequenced was peripheral blood. Receptors originate from a woman in her thirties who had recovered from COVID-19.

The V gene is TRBV4-2, the J gene TRBJ2-3; 7 nucleotides match TRBD1. Germline CDR1 and CDR2: LGHNA and YNFKEQ. Trimming removed 5 bases from V and 3 bases from J; junction bases left unmatched: 2. The CDR3 covers 13 residues. DNA of the CDR3: TGTGCCAGCAGCTCACAGGGGACAGATACGCAGTATTTT. The encoded protein is CASSSQGTDTQYF.

This chain links TRBV11-1 with TRBJ2-7; perhaps TRBD1 as D (5 bases). The germline V and J ends were trimmed by 1 base and 3 bases, with 7 bases remaining between them. The CDR3 covers 13 residues. Germline V gene sequence: CDR1 SGHAT, CDR2 FQDESV (reference sequence). The CDR3 DNA sequence: TGTGCCAGCAGCTTAGGCAGGGACTACGAGCAGTACTTC. Protein product: CASSLGRDYEQYF.

The rearrangement links TRBV10-3 to TRBJ1-1; no definite D call. Trimming left V 6 bases short and J 0 bases short, with 8 bases between. The CDR3 is 13 amino acids. The germline CDR1 and CDR2 sequences are ENHRY and SYGVKD. CDR3 region: CAIRAGLNTEAFF. The DNA for the CDR3 is TGTGCCATCAGAGCGGGCTTGAACACTGAAGCTTTCTTT.

The chain has TRBV27 and TRBJ2-3, with 10 bases identical to TRBD1. CDR3 length equals 16 residues. The trim removed 3 bases at V and 4 bases at J, leaving 7 bases unmatched. CDR1 and CDR2 (germline): MNHEY, SMNVEV (reference sequence). The DNA of the CDR3 is TGTGCCAGCAGTTTGTTCCCGGGACAGGGGCCAGATACGCAGTATTTT. This sequence encodes CASSLFPGQGPDTQYF.

The chain links TRBV27 to TRBJ2-5, with TRBD2 matching over 8 bases. Germline CDR1 reads MNHEY; CDR2 reads SMNVEV (reference sequence). Trimming at V came to 3 bases and at J to 1 base, leaving 4 bases not matched to a gene. The CDR3 spans 15 residues. The CDR3 sequence is CASSLVAGTQETQYF. The CDR3 DNA sequence: TGTGCCAGCAGTTTGGTAGCGGGGACCCAAGAGACCCAGTACTTC.

The chain couples TRBV28 to TRBJ2-2, with 8 bases matching TRBD2. Per the germline V gene, CDR1 is MDHEN and CDR2 is SYDVKM. V was clipped by 2 bases and J by 5 bases; unmatched bases: 7. CDR3 length: 16 residues. The DNA for the CDR3 is TGTGCCAGCAGTTTAATTTCGAGCGGGAGAACCGGGGAGCTGTTTTTT. It is translated as CASSLISSGRTGELFF.

The chain couples TRBV27 to TRBJ2-7; no clear D gene. CDR1 MNHEY and CDR2 SMNVEV come from the germline V gene (reference sequence). CDR3 length: 13 amino acids. Between the trimmed V and J ends, which lost 3 bases and 4 bases, there was a span of 10 bases. This CDR3 is CASSFSSMYEQYF. Here the CDR3 DNA reads TGTGCCAGCAGTTTTAGTTCGATGTACGAGCAGTACTTC.

The genes are TRBV6-5 and TRBJ2-7; TRBD1 agrees at 12 bases. CDR3 size: 15 residues. CDR1 and CDR2 (germline): MNHEY, SVGAGI. V was clipped by 4 bases and J by 6 bases; unmatched bases: 7. The CDR3 DNA follows: TGTGCCAGCAGTTCTCCGGGACAGGGGGCCTCCGAGCAGTACTTC. Amino acids: CASSSPGQGASEQYF.

The chain has TRBV19 and TRBJ1-1; tentative D call: TRBD1 (6 bases). The CDR3 sequence is 13 residues long. V lost 7 bases to trimming and J lost 0 bases, with 9 bases between them. Germline loops: CDR1 LNHDA, CDR2 SQIVND (reference sequence). The chain's CDR3 is CASTRTVNTEAFF. For the CDR3, the DNA is TGTGCCAGTACTAGGACAGTGAACACTGAAGCTTTCTTT.

V and J are TRBV29-1 and TRBJ2-1; D is unclear. The CDR3 spans 13 residues. V was pared by 0 bases and J by 5 bases, with 8 bases between. Germline V gene data show CDR1 as SQVTM and CDR2 as ANQGSEA. The CDR3 reads CSVEDYQDNEQFF. In nucleotides, the CDR3 is TGCAGCGTTGAAGACTACCAGGACAATGAGCAGTTCTTC.